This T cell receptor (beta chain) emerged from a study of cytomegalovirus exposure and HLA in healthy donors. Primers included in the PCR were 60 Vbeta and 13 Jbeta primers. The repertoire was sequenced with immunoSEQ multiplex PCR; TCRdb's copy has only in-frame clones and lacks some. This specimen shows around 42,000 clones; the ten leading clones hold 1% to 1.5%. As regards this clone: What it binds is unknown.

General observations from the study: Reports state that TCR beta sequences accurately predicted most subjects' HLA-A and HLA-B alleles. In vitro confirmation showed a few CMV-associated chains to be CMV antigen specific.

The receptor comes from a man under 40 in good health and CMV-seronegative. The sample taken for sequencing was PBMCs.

In nucleotides, the CDR3 is TGTGCCAGTAGTGGCCGACAGGGGACCTACAATGAGCAGTTCTTC. It encodes CASSGRQGTYNEQFF. The genes are TRBV19 and TRBJ2-1; 8 bases are a match to TRBD1. Germline V CDR1 and CDR2: LNHDA, SQIVND (reference sequence). The CDR3 is 15 residues long. Trimming cost V 5 bases and J 2 bases; bases outside gene matches: 5. Full variable domain (missing parts from reference TRBV19 and TRBJ2-1): DGGITQSPKYLFRKEGQNVTLSCEQNLNHDAMYWYRQDPGQGLRLIYYSQIVNDFQKGDIAEGYSVSREKKESFPLTVTSAQKNPTAFYLCASSGRQGTYNEQFFGPGTRLTVL.